This T cell receptor (beta chain) was found in a study of OX40 agonist ivuxolimab in advanced cancers. Study-level results: Compared with CD4+, CD8+ T cells on average had more expanded clones. CD4+ and CD8+ blood T cells expanded clonally by week 6 at 0.1 to 3.0 mg/kg.

About this clone: Its target is unknown. At one end, the junction sequence differs from germline, possibly due to a read error.

Clones were sequenced by immunoSEQ multiplex PCR, and TCRdb holds only the in-frame ones, with some missing. The top ten clones hold about 0.28% of a sample with 84,000 or so clones, approximately 91% of them seen once. The length of the CDR3 is 13 residues. Germline CDR1 and CDR2: SGHRS and YFSETQ. The TCR sequence derives from an adult with an advanced solid tumor such as melanoma, head and neck, liver or kidney cancer. The sample here was CD4+ or CD8+ T cells sorted from blood, taken in a trial of the OX40 agonist ivuxolimab. The genes are TRBV5-1 and TRBJ1-1; D remains unclear. As DNA, the CDR3 is TGCGTCAGCAGCATGGGCCGGAACACTGAAGCTTTCTTT. Translating gives CVSSMGRNTEAFF. Based on the CDR3 plus reference TRBV5-1 and TRBJ1-1, the full variable domain is KAGVTQTPRYLIKTRGQQVTLSCSPISGHRSVSWYQQTPGQGLQFLFEYFSETQRNKGNFPGRFSGRQFSNSRSEMNVSTLELGDSALYLCVSSMGRNTEAFFGQGTRLTVV.